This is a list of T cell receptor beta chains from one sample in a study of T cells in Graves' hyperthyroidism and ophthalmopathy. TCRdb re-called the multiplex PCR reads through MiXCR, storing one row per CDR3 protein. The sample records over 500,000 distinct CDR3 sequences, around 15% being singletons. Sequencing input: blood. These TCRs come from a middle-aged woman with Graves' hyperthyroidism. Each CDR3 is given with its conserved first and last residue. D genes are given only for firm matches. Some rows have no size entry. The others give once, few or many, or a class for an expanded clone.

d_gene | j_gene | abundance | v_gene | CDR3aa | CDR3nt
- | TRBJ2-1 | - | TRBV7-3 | CASSLPGTYNEQFF | TGTGCCAGCAGCTTACCCGGAACCTACAATGAGCAGTTCTTC
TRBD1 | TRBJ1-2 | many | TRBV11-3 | CASSSRQGSYTF | TGTGCCAGCAGCTCGCGACAGGGAAGCTACACCTTC
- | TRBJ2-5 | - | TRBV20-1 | CSARGLDTGQETQYF | TGCAGTGCTAGAGGCCTCGACACAGGCCAAGAGACCCAGTACTTC
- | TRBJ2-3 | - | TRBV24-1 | CASGGDTDTQYF | TGTGCCTCGGGCGGGGACACAGATACGCAGTATTTT
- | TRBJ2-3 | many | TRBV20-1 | CSAETDTDTQYF | TGCAGTGCAGAGACTGACACAGATACGCAGTATTTT
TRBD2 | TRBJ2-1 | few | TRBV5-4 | CASRRTSDNNEQFF | TGTGCCAGCAGGCGGACTAGCGACAACAATGAGCAGTTCTTC
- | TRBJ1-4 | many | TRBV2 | CASSEKFNNEKLFF | TGTGCCAGCAGTGAAAAGTTTAACAATGAAAAACTGTTTTTT
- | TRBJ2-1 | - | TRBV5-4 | CASSLAGGRGSYNEQFF | TGTGCCAGCAGCTTGGCTGGGGGGAGAGGTTCCTACAATGAGCAGTTCTTC
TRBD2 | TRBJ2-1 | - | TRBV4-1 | CASSQSASGTYNEQFF | TGCGCCAGCAGCCAAAGCGCTAGCGGGACGTACAATGAGCAGTTCTTC
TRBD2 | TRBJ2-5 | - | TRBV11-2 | CASSSEGRDQETQYF | TGTGCCAGCAGCTCTGAGGGGAGGGACCAAGAGACCCAGTACTTC
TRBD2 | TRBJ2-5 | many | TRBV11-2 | CASSSSGLAGEETQYF | TGTGCCAGCAGCTCCTCGGGACTAGCGGGAGAGGAGACCCAGTACTTC
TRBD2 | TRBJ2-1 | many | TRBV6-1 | CASSGKTSGRWDNEQFF | TGTGCCAGCAGTGGAAAGACTAGCGGGAGGTGGGATAATGAGCAGTTCTTC
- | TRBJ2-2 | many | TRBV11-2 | CASSARDATTGELFF | TGTGCCAGCAGCGCCCGGGACGCGACCACCGGGGAGCTGTTTTTT
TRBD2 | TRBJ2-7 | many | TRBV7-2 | CASSLDSAGAYEQYF | TGTGCCAGCAGCTTAGATTCGGCGGGGGCCTACGAGCAGTACTTC
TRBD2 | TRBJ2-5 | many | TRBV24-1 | CATSGGETQYF | TGTGCCACCAGCGGGGGGGAGACCCAGTACTTC
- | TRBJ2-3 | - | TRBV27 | CASSQIGQGTDTQYF | TGTGCCAGCAGTCAAATCGGACAAGGGACAGATACGCAGTATTTT
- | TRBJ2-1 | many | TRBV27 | CASSLSKLMSSYNEQFF | TGTGCCAGCAGTTTATCGAAACTAATGAGCTCCTACAATGAGCAGTTCTTC
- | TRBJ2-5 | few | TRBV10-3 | CAIRQKETQYF | TGTGCCATTAGACAAAAAGAGACCCAGTACTTC
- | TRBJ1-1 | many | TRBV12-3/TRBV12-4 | CASSLGVGNTEAFF | TGTGCCAGCAGTTTAGGCGTAGGGAACACTGAAGCTTTCTTT
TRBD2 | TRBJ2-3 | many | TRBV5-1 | CASSLVLREGPPDTQYF | TGCGCCAGCAGCTTGGTTCTGCGGGAGGGCCCCCCAGATACGCAGTATTTT
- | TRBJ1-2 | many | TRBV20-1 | CSALDSNYGYTF | TGCAGTGCTCTCGACAGTAACTATGGCTACACCTTC
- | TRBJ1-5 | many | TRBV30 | CAWSVPSSNQPQHF | TGTGCCTGGAGTGTACCGAGTAGCAATCAGCCCCAGCATTTT
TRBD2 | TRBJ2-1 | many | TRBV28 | CASSPLLAGTRPGNEQFF | TGTGCCAGCAGCCCATTATTAGCGGGAACCCGTCCCGGCAATGAGCAGTTCTTC
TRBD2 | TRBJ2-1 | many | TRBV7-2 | CASSAGLAGNEQFF | TGTGCCAGCAGCGCGGGACTAGCGGGAAATGAGCAGTTCTTC
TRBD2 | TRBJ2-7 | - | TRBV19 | CASSLRLAEGYEQYF | TGTGCCAGTAGTCTCCGACTAGCTGAGGGATACGAGCAGTACTTC
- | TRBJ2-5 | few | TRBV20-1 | CSAREGRPAGGETQYF | TGCAGTGCTAGGGAGGGGAGGCCGGCCGGAGGAGAGACCCAGTACTTC
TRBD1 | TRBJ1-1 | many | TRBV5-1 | CASSSEQGARTEAFF | TGCGCCAGCAGTTCAGAGCAGGGGGCGCGAACTGAAGCTTTCTTT
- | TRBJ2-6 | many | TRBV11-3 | CASSFGPANVLTF | TGTGCCAGCAGCTTCGGGCCGGCCAACGTCCTGACTTTC
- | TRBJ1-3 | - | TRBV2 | CASSEGQGTGNTIYF | TGTGCCAGCAGTGAAGGCCAGGGGACTGGAAACACCATATATTTT
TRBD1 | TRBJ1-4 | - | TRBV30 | CAWSAGQGDEKLFF | TGTGCCTGGAGTGCTGGACAGGGTGATGAAAAACTGTTTTTT
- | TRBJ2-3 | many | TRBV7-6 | CASSLSPGQNTDTQYF | TGTGCCAGCAGCTTATCCCCGGGACAAAACACAGATACGCAGTATTTT
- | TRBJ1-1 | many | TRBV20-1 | CSARDFGGGFLTEAFF | TGCAGTGCTAGAGATTTCGGCGGAGGGTTTCTAACTGAAGCTTTCTTT
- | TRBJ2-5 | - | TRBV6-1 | CASSDSLQGETQYF | TGCGCCAGCAGTGACAGTTTGCAGGGGGAGACCCAGTACTTC
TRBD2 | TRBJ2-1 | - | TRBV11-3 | CASSRTSGGMEQFF | TGTGCCAGCAGCCGGACTAGCGGGGGTATGGAGCAGTTCTTC
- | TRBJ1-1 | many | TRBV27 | CASSLLGGNTEAFF | TGTGCCAGCAGCTTATTAGGGGGGAACACTGAAGCTTTCTTT
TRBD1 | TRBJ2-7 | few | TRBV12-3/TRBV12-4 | CASSRDRPSSYEQYF | TGTGCCAGCAGTCGGGACAGGCCTAGCTCCTACGAGCAGTACTTC
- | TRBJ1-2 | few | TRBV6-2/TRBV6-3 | CASSLTEDGYGYTF | TGTGCCAGCAGCCTGACAGAGGACGGCTATGGCTACACCTTC
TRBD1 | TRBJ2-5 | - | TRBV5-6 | CASSVGTGGKGETQYF | TGCGCCAGCAGCGTCGGGACAGGGGGCAAAGGAGAGACCCAGTACTTC
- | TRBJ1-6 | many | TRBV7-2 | CASSLQAGANSPLHF | TGTGCCAGCAGCTTACAAGCAGGGGCTAATTCACCCCTCCACTTT
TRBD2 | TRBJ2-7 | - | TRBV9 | CASSVSGSNYEQYF | TGTGCCAGCAGCGTAAGCGGGAGCAACTACGAGCAGTACTTC
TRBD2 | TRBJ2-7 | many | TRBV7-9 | CASSWDLAGNPYEQYF | TGTGCCAGCAGCTGGGATCTAGCGGGAAACCCCTACGAGCAGTACTTC
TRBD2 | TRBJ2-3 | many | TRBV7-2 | CASSRLAGGITDTQYF | TGTGCCAGCAGCCGACTAGCGGGGGGGATCACAGATACGCAGTATTTT
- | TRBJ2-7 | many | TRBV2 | CASREIGDEQYF | TGTGCCAGCAGAGAGATCGGGGACGAGCAGTACTTC
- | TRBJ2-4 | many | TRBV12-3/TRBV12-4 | CASSFTDSIKNIQYF | TGTGCCAGCAGTTTTACCGACAGTATTAAAAACATTCAGTACTTC
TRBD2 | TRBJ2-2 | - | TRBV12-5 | CASGFRAGEGTGELFF | TGTGCTAGTGGTTTCAGGGCGGGAGAAGGCACCGGGGAGCTGTTTTTT
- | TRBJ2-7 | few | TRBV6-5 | CASSYSVTNYEQYF | TGTGCCAGCAGTTACTCAGTGACAAACTACGAGCAGTACTTC
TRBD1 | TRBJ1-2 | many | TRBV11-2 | CASSSGQGRNYGYTF | TGTGCCAGCAGCTCGGGACAGGGAAGGAACTATGGCTACACCTTC
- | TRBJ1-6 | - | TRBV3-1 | CASSQEISRGSPLHF | TGTGCCAGCAGCCAAGAAATCTCTAGAGGCTCACCCCTCCACTTT
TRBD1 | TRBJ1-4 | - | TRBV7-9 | CASSTLTGAAEKLFF | TGTGCCAGCAGCACGCTAACAGGGGCGGCGGAAAAACTGTTTTTT
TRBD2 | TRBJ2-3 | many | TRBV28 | CASMGGWSVTGDGTQYF | TGTGCCAGCATGGGGGGGTGGAGCGTCACCGGGGACGGTACGCAGTATTTT
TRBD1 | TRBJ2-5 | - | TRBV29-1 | CSFKGARETQYF | TGCAGCTTTAAGGGGGCTCGGGAGACCCAGTACTTC
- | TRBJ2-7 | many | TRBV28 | CASSWTAYVYEQYF | TGTGCCAGCAGTTGGACGGCCTACGTCTACGAGCAGTACTTC